This TCR beta chain was identified in a study of cytomegalovirus exposure and HLA in healthy donors. Study-level points and caveats: Most TCR sequences were seen very rarely across donors, but some public TCRs occurred in many.

Vbeta (60) and Jbeta (13) primers were used in the PCR. Assay used: immunoSEQ multiplex PCR; TCRdb lists only in-frame clones, some missing. The sample carries 35,000 to 45,000 clones, more than 80% recorded once. The V end was cut by 5 bases, the J end by 6 bases, with 11 bases between. Looked up from germline, CDR1 is SGHTA and CDR2 is FQGTGA. The CDR3 spans 13 residues. For this clone: Its antigen is still unknown.

The rearrangement uses TRBV7-3 and TRBJ1-5; D is unresolved. This clonotype originated in a woman between 40 and 55 years old in good health and CMV-seronegative. Sequenced input: PBMCs. The CDR3, as DNA: TGTGCCAGCAGCCTAAACTCCGGTCAGCCCCAGCATTTT. It encodes CASSLNSGQPQHF. Drawing the rest from reference TRBV7-3 and TRBJ1-5, the complete variable domain is GAGVSQTPSNKVTEKGKYVELRCDPISGHTALYWYRQSLGQGPEFLIYFQGTGAADDSGLPNDRFFAVRPEGSVSTLKIQRTERGDSAVYLCASSLNSGQPQHFGDGTRLSIL.